The 19 T cell receptor beta chains reported below all come from one sample, sequenced in a study of shared clonotypes between healthy human individuals. TCRdb keeps only in-frame clones here, not all; method: immunoSEQ multiplex PCR. The sample shows roughly 2.5 million clones, approximately 94% of them seen only once. What was sequenced was naive CD4+ T cells sorted from blood. Sample subset: CD45RA+ positively selected. These receptors were taken from a man aged 18 to 29 in good health.

The rearrangement joins TRBV18 to TRBJ1-1, with TRBD1 as a possible D gene (6 bases). The CDR3 is made up of 13 amino acids. V lost 3 bases and J 3 bases, leaving 8 bases between the germline ends. CDR1 and CDR2 from the germline V gene are KGHSH and LQKENI. The CDR3 DNA reads as TGTGCCAGCTCACCGAGGGGGTACACTGAAGCTTTCTTT. It encodes CASSPRGYTEAFF.

This rearrangement joins TRBV7-9 to TRBJ1-1; D gene unclear. V was shortened by 8 bases and J by 4 bases, with 17 bases between the two germline ends. Germline V gene data show CDR1 as SEHNR and CDR2 as FQNEAQ (reference sequence). This CDR3 comprises 14 residues. The DNA for the CDR3 is TGTGCCAGCCCCCCCGCGGGCGGGAGCACTGAAGCTTTCTTT. Translation gives CASPPAGGSTEAFF.

This clone showed up just once. The genes are TRBV6-6 and TRBJ2-3, with D perhaps TRBD1 (6 bases). V was pared by 7 bases and J by 0 bases, with 14 bases between. The CDR3 is made up of 15 amino acids. Germline V gene lookup returns CDR1 MNHNY and CDR2 SVGAGI (reference sequence). CDR3 DNA sequence: TGTGCCAGCACTCACCGGGACACTAGCACAGATACGCAGTATTTT. It yields the protein CASTHRDTSTDTQYF.

The CDR3 nucleotides are TGTGCCAGTAGTCTCGGACATGGGGATAAGCAGTACTTC. This gives the protein CASSLGHGDKQYF. V and J are TRBV19 and TRBJ2-7; perhaps TRBD1 as D (5 bases). The germline V gene has CDR1 LNHDA and CDR2 SQIVND (reference sequence). The CDR3 consists of 13 residues. Trimming took off 5 bases at V and 8 bases at J, with 16 bases between the two ends.

The chain carries TRBV6-5 and TRBJ2-5; D unresolved. Germline values: CDR1 MNHEY, CDR2 SVGAGI. Trimming stripped 2 bases from V and 6 bases from J, with 10 bases between. The CDR3 spans 13 residues. The CDR3: CASSYVREKTQYF. The DNA for the CDR3 is TGTGCCAGCAGTTACGTGCGCGAAAAGACCCAGTACTTC.

This chain connects TRBV5-5 to TRBJ2-3; D is ambiguous. The CDR3 loop spans 12 amino acids. Germline CDR1 SGHKS, CDR2 YYEKEE (reference sequence). Deletions cut 2 bases from V and 5 bases from J, with 6 bases between. CDR3 coding DNA: TGTGCCAGCAGCTTCGGGTTAGATACGCAGTATTTT. This translates into CASSFGLDTQYF.

The chain recombines TRBV12-2 with TRBJ1-2; whether TRBD1, the table's D call, matches the DNA was not checked. TRBV12-2 is noted as a pseudogene. CDR3 size: 17 residues. The CDR3 DNA is TGTGCAAGTCGCTTAGGAGGGGGCAGGGGTTGGATCTATGGCTACACCTTC. Its protein is CASRLGGGRGWIYGYTF.

The rearrangement joins TRBV2 to TRBJ1-2; weak D call: TRBD1 (5 bases). Trimming pared 7 bases from V and 8 bases from J, leaving 23 bases between. Germline V lookup: CDR1 SNHLY, CDR2 FYNNEI. The CDR3 has 15 amino acids. CDR3 sequence (DNA): TGTGCCAGCACTGGAAATAAAGCCAGGGCCGGGGGCTACACCTTC. It specifies CASTGNKARAGGYTF.

This rearrangement joins TRBV30 to TRBJ1-2; D is ambiguous. The germline V and J ends were trimmed by 6 bases and 0 bases, with 8 bases remaining between them. The CDR3 consists of 12 residues. Germline CDR1 GTSNPN, CDR2 SVGIG (reference sequence). CDR3 loop: CACRAPNYGYTF. The CDR3 coding sequence is TGTGCCTGCCGGGCCCCTAACTATGGCTACACCTTC.

The chain uses TRBV6-1 and TRBJ1-2; TRBD1 matches at 8 bases. The CDR3 consists of 13 residues. Germline-derived CDR1 and CDR2 are MNHNS and SASEGT. V lost 1 base, J lost 8 bases, and 3 bases stayed unmatched. Here the CDR3 DNA reads TGTGCCAGCAGTGAAGGGTCAGGGGGCGGCTACACCTTC. It translates to CASSEGSGGGYTF.

This clone was picked up one time. The CDR3, as DNA: TGTGCCAGCAGTTTCCGGACAGGGGGAAATGAAAAACTGTTTTTT. This encodes CASSFRTGGNEKLFF. The V and J genes are TRBV2 and TRBJ1-4; TRBD1 aligns across 10 bases. V shed 5 bases, J shed 5 bases, and the junction held 5 bases outside the gene matches. Germline values: CDR1 SNHLY, CDR2 FYNNEI. The CDR3 runs to 15 residues.

This rearrangement joins TRBV5-1 to TRBJ2-3; D is undetermined. CDR1 SGHRS and CDR2 YFSETQ come from the germline V gene. V was clipped by 0 bases and J by 2 bases, with 10 bases between them. The CDR3 is 15 residues long. CDR3 amino acids: CASSLGRANTDTQYF. CDR3 nucleotide sequence: TGCGCCAGCAGCTTGGGTCGGGCGAACACAGATACGCAGTATTTT.

This chain joins TRBV28 and TRBJ2-7; D tentatively fits TRBD1 or TRBD2 (5 bases each). CDR1 MDHEN and CDR2 SYDVKM come from the germline V gene. The germline V and J ends were trimmed by 6 bases and 0 bases, with 12 bases remaining between them. There are 14 residues in the CDR3. This CDR3 reads CASSPGPNSYEQYF. Here the CDR3 DNA reads TGTGCCAGCAGCCCGGGACCGAACTCCTACGAGCAGTACTTC.

The rearrangement links TRBV18 to TRBJ2-3; TRBD2 agrees at 10 bases. CDR3 length: 19 amino acids. Germline lookup yields CDR1 KGHSH and CDR2 LQKENI. V shed 2 bases, J shed 1 base, and the junction held 12 bases outside the gene matches. The CDR3 region is CASSPISGGASSGTDTQYF. The CDR3 region has the DNA TGTGCCAGCTCACCAATAAGCGGGGGGGCCTCTTCGGGCACAGATACGCAGTATTTT.

This sequence joins TRBV6-6 and TRBJ2-1; 10 nucleotides agree with TRBD2. V lost 6 bases and J lost 4; bases outside the gene matches: 9. Per the germline V gene, CDR1 is MNHNY and CDR2 is SVGAGI (reference sequence). The CDR3 loop spans 16 amino acids. The CDR3 sequence is CASSPILAGSYNEQFF. Written as DNA, the CDR3 is TGTGCCAGCAGCCCGATACTAGCGGGGTCGTACAATGAGCAGTTCTTC.

The chain couples TRBV5-1 to TRBJ2-4, with D possibly matching TRBD2 (6 bases). The CDR3 runs to 16 residues. The V and J ends lost 1 base and 1 base respectively, with 12 bases between them. Per the germline V gene, CDR1 is SGHRS and CDR2 is YFSETQ. CDR3 sequence (DNA): TGCGCCAGCAGCTTGAGTGCGGGGACGGCCAAAAACATTCAGTACTTC. This codes for CASSLSAGTAKNIQYF.

V usage is TRBV6-5 and J usage is TRBJ1-2; maybe TRBD1 (6 bases). Trimming cost V 6 bases and J 4 bases, with 15 bases left between them. Germline CDR1 reads MNHEY; CDR2 reads SVGAGI. CDR3 length: 14 amino acids. CDR3 in DNA: TGTGCCAGCAGCCAGACAGGAAGCAGCTATGGCTACACCTTC. Translating gives CASSQTGSSYGYTF.

The V and J genes are TRBV9 and TRBJ2-3; D unclear. V was cut by 5 bases and J by 2 bases, with 12 bases left in between. CDR1 is SGDLS, CDR2 YYNGEE, per germline. This CDR3 has 14 amino acids. CDR3 nucleotides: TGTGCCAGCAGTGCCCTCCTAGTCACAGATACGCAGTATTTT. This gives the protein CASSALLVTDTQYF.

This chain links TRBV27 with TRBJ1-1; 10 nucleotides agree with TRBD1. Germline V lookup: CDR1 MNHEY, CDR2 SMNVEV (reference sequence). The CDR3 runs to 13 residues. Unmatched junction bases numbered 5, after V lost 6 bases and J lost 7 bases. The CDR3 DNA sequence: TGTGCCAGCAGAGAGGGACAGGGGAATGAAGCTTTCTTT. Protein: CASREGQGNEAFF.